The clone carrying this T cell receptor beta chain was observed many times. No antigen is known for it. This sample is drawn from a study of T cells in Graves' hyperthyroidism and ophthalmopathy. Study-level information: Prior to any treatment, at the point of initial diagnosis, peripheral blood was collected. Study-wide results and caveats: Most expanded thyroid clonotypes above 0.001 also appeared in blood.

There were TCR beta CDR3 regions amplified from RNA transcripts. First-round RT-PCR targeting the TCR CDR3 was performed with the HTBI primer set. TCRdb fed the multiplex PCR reads into MiXCR, producing one record per CDR3 protein. Of more than 350,000 distinct CDR3 sequences in the sample, about 18% are singletons; the top ten hold 30% to 35%. Progressors' blood was drawn at hyperthyroidism diagnosis, before ophthalmopathy symptoms. PBMCs stemmed from more than 7.5 ml fresh peripheral blood. The CDR3 spans 14 residues. Germline lookup yields CDR1 MDHEN and CDR2 SYDVKM. J lost 6 bases, V lost 6 bases, and 11 bases had no gene match.

The sample taken for sequencing was blood. The source of this sequence is a woman aged 25 to 45 with Graves' hyperthyroidism that later progressed to Graves' ophthalmopathy. This chain links TRBV28 with TRBJ2-7, with 7 bases lining up with TRBD1. The CDR3 coding sequence is TGTGCCAGCAGGCCCGGGACAGCTTCCCCCGAGCAGTACTTC. Translating gives CASRPGTASPEQYF.